These 25 T cell receptor beta chains originate from one sample sequenced in a study of T cells in Graves' hyperthyroidism and ophthalmopathy. Researchers took RNA transcripts and amplified the TCR beta CDR3 regions from them. A set of HTBI primers served as the primers for a first-round RT-PCR of the TCR CDR3. Each CDR3 protein is one row after TCRdb ran MiXCR on the multiplex PCR reads. The data hold roughly 350,000 distinct CDR3 sequences, with approximately 13% observed a single time. The specimen sequenced was blood. The receptors come from a woman in her thirties or forties with Graves' ophthalmopathy.

This clonotype was seen at least ten times. V gene TRBV6-1 combines with J gene TRBJ1-5, with TRBD1 matching 9 bases. This CDR3 is 16 amino acids long. In germline, CDR1 is MNHNS, CDR2 SASEGT. Trimming cost V 3 bases and J 6 bases; bases outside gene matches: 9. In DNA, the CDR3 is TGTGCCAGCAGTGAGGCCGGGACAGGGATCTCTCAGCCCCAGCATTTT. Translation: CASSEAGTGISQPQHF.

The chain employs TRBV30 and TRBJ1-1; no clear D. Germline V lookup: CDR1 GTSNPN, CDR2 SVGIG (reference sequence). V shed 5 bases and J shed 6 bases, with 19 bases lying between them. CDR3 length equals 14 residues. The CDR3 nucleotides read TGTGCCTGGGGCGGTGGCAGGACCGCCGCTGAAGCTTTCTTT. Protein sequence: CAWGGGRTAAEAFF.

This clonotype was seen repeatedly, ten times or more. The V call is TRBV18, the J call TRBJ1-1; D is possibly TRBD1 (5 bases). V was clipped by 5 bases and J by 3 bases, with 16 bases between them. CDR3 length: 15 amino acids. Germline CDR1 and CDR2: KGHSH and LQKENI. CDR3: CASSTTVRGDTEAFF. Written as DNA, the CDR3 is TGTGCCAGCTCAACCACGGTTCGGGGGGACACTGAAGCTTTCTTT.

This clonotype was picked up many times. V and J are TRBV20-1 and TRBJ2-5, with 11 bases aligning to TRBD1. V shed 4 bases and J 3 bases; nucleotides not matched to a gene: 13. Germline V CDR1 and CDR2: DFQATT, SNEGSKA (reference sequence). The CDR3 runs to 17 residues. CDR3 protein: CSAKTAIRDRGEETQYF. CDR3 in DNA: TGCAGTGCTAAAACGGCAATCCGGGACAGGGGGGAAGAGACCCAGTACTTC.

Ten or more counts support this clonotype. This rearrangement joins TRBV12-3 or TRBV12-4 to TRBJ2-1, with D possibly called TRBD1 or TRBD2 (5 bases each). V dropped 10 bases and J dropped 7 bases, with 20 bases sitting between them. The CDR3 runs 14 residues. The CDR3 is CATRRSGGRNEQFF. Written as DNA, the CDR3 is TGTGCCACCCGGAGGAGTGGGGGAAGAAATGAGCAGTTCTTC.

This clonotype was observed many times. The chain employs TRBV11-3 and TRBJ1-2; no definite D call. The germline V gene has CDR1 SGHNT and CDR2 YENEEA. The length of the CDR3 is 14 residues. V shed 4 bases and J shed 6 bases, with 15 bases lying between them. Here the CDR3 reads CASSSGSGLDGYTF. The CDR3 nucleotides are TGTGCCAGCAGCTCCGGGTCTGGATTGGATGGCTACACCTTC. Full variable domain (rest looked up from reference TRBV11-3 and TRBJ1-2): EAGVVQSPRYKIIEKKQPVAFWCNPISGHNTLYWYLQNLGQGPELLIRYENEEAVDDSQLPKDRFSAERLKGVDSTLKIQPAELGDSAVYLCASSSGSGLDGYTFGSGTRLTVV.

The J gene is TRBJ2-5, the V gene TRBV5-1; tentatively, D is TRBD1 or TRBD2 (5 bases each). Germline lookup yields CDR1 SGHRS and CDR2 YFSETQ. This CDR3 comprises 15 residues. Trimming left V 1 base short and J 4 bases short, with 14 bases between. CDR3 sequence reads: CASSLWGSRAETQYF. The CDR3 coding sequence is TGCGCCAGCAGCTTGTGGGGGTCAAGAGCAGAGACCCAGTACTTC.

This clonotype showed up many times. The gene calls are TRBV29-1 and TRBJ1-2; D uncertain. Trimming shortened V by 0 bases and J by 0 bases, and 17 bases separated the two germline ends. The CDR3 spans 17 residues. CDR1 is SQVTM and CDR2 is ANQGSEA in the germline V gene. CDR3 protein: CSVEEGPPPAANYGYTF. The CDR3 bases are TGCAGCGTTGAAGAGGGCCCTCCCCCGGCAGCTAACTATGGCTACACCTTC.

This clonotype has at least ten counts. This chain connects TRBV6-1 to TRBJ1-5; D uncertain. Germline V gives CDR1 MNHNS, CDR2 SASEGT. The length of the CDR3 is 16 residues. Trimming took off 6 bases at V and 2 bases at J, with 17 bases between the two ends. The CDR3 loop reads CASSERMGKGNQPQHF. The CDR3 nucleotides are TGTGCCAGCAGCGAGAGAATGGGGAAGGGCAATCAGCCCCAGCATTTT.

This clonotype was seen many times. As DNA, the CDR3 is TGCAGTGCTCGCGGGGGGGCTGGCACAGATACGCAGTATTTT. It yields the protein CSARGGAGTDTQYF. V usage is TRBV20-1 and J usage is TRBJ2-3, with 9 nucleotides matching TRBD2. The germline V gene encodes CDR1 DFQATT and CDR2 SNEGSKA (reference sequence). V lost 5 bases and J lost 1; bases outside the gene matches: 4. This CDR3 is built from 14 residues.

This clonotype was seen many times. This rearrangement joins TRBV7-2 to TRBJ1-4; TRBD1 aligns across 9 bases. From germline, CDR1 is SGHTA and CDR2 FQGNSA. V lost 5 bases, J lost 6 bases, and 4 bases stayed unmatched. The CDR3 is 14 residues long. The CDR3 DNA is TGTGCCAGCAGCCTACAGGGGGCGGATGAAAAACTGTTTTTT. Its protein product is CASSLQGADEKLFF.

This clonotype has a count of ten or more. The gene calls are TRBV20-1 and TRBJ1-5, with TRBD1 as a possible D gene (6 bases). The CDR3 runs to 13 residues. V shed 3 bases and J shed 7 bases, with 13 bases lying between them. Germline assignment: CDR1 DFQATT and CDR2 SNEGSKA (reference sequence). The CDR3 bases are TGCAGTGCTAGGTGGGGGGCTGGACAGCCCCAGCATTTT. This translates into CSARWGAGQPQHF.

V and J are TRBV18 and TRBJ1-1; D is uncertain. From germline, CDR1 is KGHSH and CDR2 LQKENI. The CDR3 covers 13 residues. V lost 3 bases and J 5 bases, leaving 10 bases between the germline ends. CDR3 nucleotide sequence: TGTGCCAGCTCACCGGATTATGATACTGAAGCTTTCTTT. It specifies CASSPDYDTEAFF.

The sample holds many counts of this clonotype. The chain combines TRBV19 with TRBJ1-5; 12 bases map to TRBD1. With 5 bases clipped from V and 2 bases from J, the junction kept 10 bases outside the gene matches. The CDR3 consists of 18 residues. From germline, CDR1 is LNHDA and CDR2 SQIVND (reference sequence). Here the CDR3 reads CASSSGTGGLVGNQPQHF. CDR3 coding DNA: TGTGCCAGTAGTTCCGGGACAGGGGGCTTGGTGGGCAATCAGCCCCAGCATTTT.

This clonotype was counted ten times or more. The chain is built from TRBV12-3 or TRBV12-4 and TRBJ2-5, with D perhaps TRBD2 (5 bases). With 2 bases removed from V and 3 bases from J, the gap between germline ends came to 7 bases. The CDR3 extends over 13 amino acids. CDR3 nucleotides: TGTGCCAGCAGTTTATCGGGGAAAGAGACCCAGTACTTC. Amino acids: CASSLSGKETQYF.

This clonotype was picked up a small number of times. The chain recombines TRBV7-9 with TRBJ1-2; D is uncertain. V dropped 5 bases and J dropped 2 bases, with 9 bases sitting between them. CDR1 and CDR2 from the germline V gene are SEHNR and FQNEAQ (reference sequence). CDR3 length equals 13 residues. The CDR3 coding sequence is TGTGCCAGCAGCCCCCAACAGAACTATGGCTACACCTTC. It specifies CASSPQQNYGYTF.

The CDR3 protein is CASSVDGGYNSPLHF. CDR3 nucleotides: TGTGCCAGCAGCGTAGATGGGGGCTATAATTCACCCCTCCACTTT. This chain uses TRBV9 with TRBJ1-6; tentative D call: TRBD1 (5 bases). Germline CDR1 reads SGDLS; CDR2 reads YYNGEE. The germline V and J ends were trimmed by 0 bases and 3 bases, with 7 bases remaining between them. This CDR3 has 15 amino acids.

On this clonotype: One junction end disagrees with the germline gene, perhaps due to a read error. V and J are TRBV28 and TRBJ1-1; TRBD1 aligns across 7 bases. In germline, CDR1 is MDHEN, CDR2 SYDVKM. This CDR3 is 11 amino acids long. CDR3 DNA: TGTGCCAGCAGCACTCACTTGGACAGGACGTTT. Translation gives CASSTHLDRTF.

This clonotype was recorded many times. J is TRBJ2-1 and V is TRBV29-1; 8 bases are a match to TRBD2. This CDR3 has 14 residues. J was trimmed by 0 bases and V by 6 bases; bases with no gene match: 4. Germline V gene data show CDR1 as SQVTM and CDR2 as ANQGSEA. The CDR3 sequence is CSVSGGRSYNEQFF. The DNA of the CDR3 is TGCAGCGTGAGCGGGGGACGCTCCTACAATGAGCAGTTCTTC.

There are many counts of this clonotype. CDR3: CASSARFQETQYF. CDR3 nucleotides: TGTGCCAGCAGCGCCCGGTTCCAAGAGACCCAGTACTTC. The gene calls are TRBV2 and TRBJ2-5; D is unclear. Trimming left V 6 bases short and J 1 base short, with 9 bases between. This CDR3 has 13 residues. The germline gives CDR1 SNHLY, CDR2 FYNNEI.

This clonotype was observed a few times. This rearrangement joins TRBV7-9 to TRBJ2-1; D is uncertain. Germline lookup yields CDR1 SEHNR and CDR2 FQNEAQ (reference sequence). V lost 3 bases, J lost 6 bases, and 12 bases lay in between. This CDR3 is built from 14 residues. The CDR3 DNA follows: TGTGCCAGCAGCTTTGGCGTCGGAAGCAATGAGCAGTTCTTC. Protein sequence: CASSFGVGSNEQFF.

This clonotype has a handful of counts. The V and J genes are TRBV9 and TRBJ2-1, with D perhaps given as TRBD1 or TRBD2 (5 bases each). Germline CDR1 reads SGDLS; CDR2 reads YYNGEE. The CDR3 runs to 15 residues. Trimming took off 3 bases at V and 4 bases at J, with 14 bases between the two ends. CDR3 region: CASSDPGPRYNEQFF. As DNA, the CDR3 is TGTGCCAGCAGCGATCCGGGACCGAGGTACAATGAGCAGTTCTTC.

The sample holds many counts of this clonotype. CDR3 nucleotide sequence: TGTGCCATCTCAGACAGGTCCCCCGAGCAGTACTTC. As protein: CAISDRSPEQYF. The V call is TRBV10-3, the J call TRBJ2-7; a possible D gene is TRBD1 (6 bases). Germline V gives CDR1 ENHRY, CDR2 SYGVKD. This CDR3 is built from 12 residues. V lost 8 bases, J lost 6 bases, and 14 bases lay in between.

This clonotype was seen many times. This chain joins TRBV7-9 and TRBJ1-1; D ambiguous. The CDR3 runs to 14 residues. V lost 1 base, J lost 1 base, and 7 bases lay in between. Germline CDR1 SEHNR, CDR2 FQNEAQ (reference sequence). The CDR3 bases are TGTGCCAGCAGCTTAGTAGGAAGGAACACTGAAGCTTTCTTT. As protein: CASSLVGRNTEAFF.

The sample holds a few counts of this clonotype. This sequence joins TRBV2 and TRBJ2-7; TRBD1 matches 7 bases. The junction had 8 bases not matched to a gene; V was cut back by 4 bases and J by 8 bases. CDR3 length: 13 amino acids. Germline CDR1 SNHLY, CDR2 FYNNEI. CDR3 region: CASSASRGRQQYF. For the CDR3, the DNA is TGTGCCAGCAGTGCCTCGAGGGGGCGGCAGCAGTACTTC. Drawing the rest from reference TRBV2 and TRBJ2-7, the complete variable domain is EPEVTQTPSHQVTQMGQEVILRCVPISNHLYFYWYRQILGQKVEFLVSFYNNEISEKSEIFDDQFSVERPDGSNFTLKIRSTKLEDSAMYFCASSASRGRQQYFGPGTRLTVT.